This is a list of T cell receptor beta chains from one sample in a study of blood T cell repertoires in COVID-19. TCRdb keeps only in-frame clones here, not all; method: immunoSEQ multiplex PCR. The table has about 210,000 clones, roughly four fifths seen once; the top ten hold about 2.7%. Sample: peripheral blood. The source is a woman between 40 and 55 years old with active or convalescent COVID-19. Both conserved end residues are part of each CDR3. The order of the fields is V gene, D gene, J gene, clone size, CDR3 protein, CDR3 DNA. A D gene is named only where the DNA matches it firmly. Only some rows state a clone size, as once, few, many or a class for expanded clones.

>TRBV6-6|TRBD1|TRBJ1-2|NA
CASRLQGADYGYTF
TGTGCCAGCAGACTACAGGGGGCTGACTATGGCTACACCTTC
>TRBV7-2|NA|TRBJ1-1|NA
CASSLAPGMNTEAFF
TGTGCCAGCAGCTTAGCCCCAGGCATGAACACTGAAGCTTTCTTT
>TRBV10-3|NA|TRBJ1-1|NA
CAISGTVMNTEAFF
TGTGCCATCAGTGGGACAGTCATGAACACTGAAGCTTTCTTT
>TRBV4-1|TRBD2|TRBJ2-7|NA
CASSQVGAGGEYEQYF
TGCGCCAGCAGCCAAGTGGGAGCGGGAGGCGAGTACGAGCAGTACTTC
>TRBV10-3|TRBD1|TRBJ1-1|NA
CAITPRQGLGTEAFF
TGTGCCATCACCCCAAGACAGGGGCTAGGAACTGAAGCTTTCTTT
>TRBV3-1/TRBV3-2|NA|TRBJ2-7|NA
CASSPTPRGEQYF
TGTGCCAGCAGCCCGACACCCCGGGGCGAGCAGTACTTC
>TRBV3-1/TRBV3-2|NA|TRBJ2-1|NA
CASAPVEGARNEQFF
TGTGCCAGCGCCCCCGTGGAGGGGGCCCGCAATGAGCAGTTCTTC
>TRBV4-1|NA|TRBJ2-1|NA
CASSHTGSLYNEQFF
TGCGCCAGCAGCCATACTGGGAGCCTCTACAATGAGCAGTTCTTC
>TRBV7-2|NA|TRBJ1-4|NA
CASSLARAGEKLFF
TGTGCCAGCAGCTTAGCACGGGCGGGTGAAAAACTGTTTTTT
>TRBV3-1/TRBV3-2|TRBD1|TRBJ2-7|NA
CASSQWDREDEQYF
TGTGCCAGCAGCCAGTGGGACAGGGAAGACGAGCAGTACTTC
>TRBV20-1|NA|TRBJ1-1|NA
CSASFTDTEAFF
TGCAGTGCCAGTTTCACGGACACTGAAGCTTTCTTT
>TRBV7-2|NA|TRBJ2-7|NA
CASSPQFGNEQYF
TGTGCCAGCAGCCCCCAGTTCGGGAACGAGCAGTACTTC
>TRBV10-2|TRBD2|TRBJ2-3|NA
CASKVAGGPTDTQYF
TGCGCCAGCAAGGTAGCGGGAGGCCCGACAGATACGCAGTATTTT
>TRBV3-1/TRBV3-2|NA|TRBJ1-1|once
CASSQVLVRVTEAFF
TGTGCCAGCAGCCAAGTGCTAGTTCGAGTCACTGAAGCTTTCTTT
>TRBV5-1|NA|TRBJ1-1|few
CASSIPQQGTEAFF
TGCGCCAGCAGCATACCGCAACAGGGCACTGAAGCTTTCTTT
>TRBV24-1|NA|TRBJ1-5|once
CATSDSSQGNQPQHF
TGTGCCACCAGTGATTCATCACAGGGCAATCAGCCCCAGCATTTT
>TRBV28|NA|TRBJ1-4|once
CASRTQGSRYNEKLFF
TGTGCCAGCAGGACTCAAGGGAGCAGGTATAATGAAAAACTGTTTTTT
>TRBV15|NA|TRBJ1-1|NA
CATSSRTTGTFAEAFF
TGTGCCACCAGCAGCCGTACTACAGGGACCTTCGCTGAAGCTTTCTTT
>TRBV28|TRBD1|TRBJ1-5|NA
CASSLGTAGQPQHF
TGTGCCAGCAGTTTAGGGACAGCGGGTCAGCCCCAGCATTTT
>TRBV10-3|TRBD1|TRBJ1-6|NA
CAISDRGSPLHF
TGTGCCATCAGCGACAGGGGGTCACCCCTCCACTTT
>TRBV30|TRBD2|TRBJ2-1|few
CAWSLTTSGGRNEQFF
TGTGCCTGGAGTCTGACGACTAGCGGGGGGAGGAATGAGCAGTTCTTC
>TRBV2|TRBD2|TRBJ2-5|NA
CASSDTGGGETQYF
TGTGCCAGCAGTGATACCGGCGGGGGGGAGACCCAGTACTTC
>TRBV7-2|NA|TRBJ1-1|NA
CASSLSPGPNTEAFF
TGTGCCAGCAGCTTATCCCCAGGGCCGAACACTGAAGCTTTCTTT
>TRBV7-9|NA|TRBJ1-2|NA
CASSLAPGSGYTF
TGTGCCAGCAGCTTAGCGCCGGGGAGTGGCTACACCTTC